The rows below give T cell receptor beta chains drawn from one sample of a study of post-analysis software for immune sequencing data. Each CDR3 protein gets one entry after TCRdb re-called the PCR reads with MiXCR. This table holds 150,000 to 200,000 distinct CDR3 sequences, approximately 30% found once. Sequencing was carried out using blood. Every receptor here comes from a girl between 10 and 17 years old with multiple sclerosis. CDR3s include the opening cysteine and the closing phenylalanine or tryptophan. A D gene is named only where the DNA matches it firmly. Part of the rows lack a size; the others show once, few, many or a class for expanded clones.

d_call | j_call | v_call | clone_size | cdr3_length | cdr3_aa | cdr3_nt
- | TRBJ1-2 | TRBV28 | - | 11 | CTSSFTYGYTF | TGTACCAGCAGTTTTACCTATGGCTACACCTTC
TRBD2 | TRBJ2-3 | TRBV29-1 | many | 16 | CSVEDSTSGRTDTQYF | TGCAGCGTTGAAGATTCGACTAGCGGGCGCACAGATACGCAGTATTTT
- | TRBJ1-2 | TRBV2 | - | 13 | CASSAGTGYGYTF | TGTGCCAGCAGTGCGGGAACGGGCTATGGCTACACCTTC
- | TRBJ1-4 | TRBV28 | few | 15 | CASSFSRGPNEKLFF | TGTGCCAGCAGTTTCTCCAGGGGACCTAATGAAAAACTGTTTTTT
- | TRBJ1-6 | TRBV5-6 | many | 14 | CASSFSGSNSPLHF | TGTGCCAGCAGCTTCTCAGGGAGCAATTCACCCCTCCACTTT
TRBD1 | TRBJ2-7 | TRBV5-1 | - | 17 | CASSLGSGRDRGSEQYF | TGCGCCAGCAGCCTAGGTTCGGGCCGGGACAGGGGAAGTGAGCAGTACTTC
- | TRBJ2-1 | TRBV14 | - | 18 | CASSQRRGLWSSYNEQFF | TGTGCCAGCAGCCAACGACGGGGCTTATGGAGCTCCTACAATGAGCAGTTCTTC
TRBD2 | TRBJ2-7 | TRBV2 | few | 14 | CASRGTSGRYEQYF | TGTGCCAGCAGGGGGACTAGCGGCCGTTACGAGCAGTACTTC
TRBD1 | TRBJ1-5 | TRBV12-3/TRBV12-4 | - | 16 | CASSLGQDRPNQPQHF | TGTGCCAGCAGTTTGGGTCAGGACAGGCCCAATCAGCCCCAGCATTTT
- | TRBJ2-3 | TRBV11-3 | few | 12 | CASSLYPDTQYF | TGTGCCAGCAGCTTATACCCAGATACGCAGTATTTT
- | TRBJ1-1 | TRBV20-1 | - | 14 | CSAGGSSKNTEAFF | TGCAGTGCAGGGGGGAGCAGTAAGAACACTGAAGCTTTCTTT
- | TRBJ2-7 | TRBV4-1 | many | 15 | CASSQGTTLSYEQYF | TGCGCCAGCAGCCAAGGGACTACCCTATCCTACGAGCAGTACTTC
- | TRBJ1-2 | TRBV28 | - | 15 | CASLLGGSTNYGYTF | TGTGCCAGCCTACTCGGGGGCAGCACCAACTATGGCTACACCTTC
TRBD2 | TRBJ2-3 | TRBV11-2 | many | 17 | CASSSLLGKREDYTQYF | TGTGCCAGCAGCTCACTCTTGGGGAAGCGGGAGGATTATACGCAGTATTTT
TRBD1 | TRBJ1-1 | TRBV4-1 | few | 16 | CASSQEPGQGGTEAFF | TGCGCCAGCAGCCAAGAACCCGGACAGGGAGGAACTGAAGCTTTCTTT
- | TRBJ2-7 | TRBV7-9 | many | 14 | CASSFDSNSYEQYF | TGTGCCAGCAGCTTTGACAGTAACTCCTACGAGCAGTACTTC
- | TRBJ1-1 | TRBV25-1 | - | 14 | CASTQGVGDTEAFF | TGTGCCAGCACACAAGGGGTCGGTGACACTGAAGCTTTCTTT
- | TRBJ1-2 | TRBV7-9 | - | 14 | CASSPRGVSAGYTF | TGTGCCAGCAGCCCCAGGGGAGTCAGTGCCGGCTACACCTTC
- | TRBJ1-5 | TRBV30 | - | 15 | CAWSPSRTPLGPQHF | TGTGCCTGGAGTCCCTCAAGGACACCGTTGGGGCCCCAGCATTTT
- | TRBJ1-2 | TRBV15 | few | 14 | CATSRVREVESYTF | TGTGCCACCAGCAGAGTGCGGGAGGTTGAAAGCTACACCTTC
TRBD1 | TRBJ2-5 | TRBV4-1 | many | 15 | CASSPTGGLWETQYF | TGCGCCAGCAGCCCCACAGGGGGGCTGTGGGAGACCCAGTACTTC
- | TRBJ1-1 | TRBV12-3/TRBV12-4 | - | 14 | CANSPGTVNTEAFF | TGTGCCAACAGCCCCGGGACGGTGAACACTGAAGCTTTCTTT
- | TRBJ2-1 | TRBV27 | few | 17 | CASSPYPPGQYYNEQFF | TGTGCCAGCAGTCCTTACCCACCGGGCCAGTACTACAATGAGCAGTTCTTC
- | TRBJ1-1 | TRBV20-1 | - | 14 | CSVKIGGRDTEAFF | TGCAGTGTTAAGATTGGGGGGCGGGACACTGAAGCTTTCTTT
- | TRBJ2-1 | TRBV15 | once | 15 | CATSRAEAGEAEQFF | TGTGCCACCAGCAGAGCCGAGGCAGGGGAAGCTGAGCAGTTCTTC
- | TRBJ2-3 | TRBV24-1 | - | 14 | CATSWRGGTDTQYF | TGTGCCACCAGTTGGCGTGGTGGCACAGATACGCAGTATTTT
TRBD2 | TRBJ2-3 | TRBV20-1 | - | 15 | CSARLAGGAPDTQYF | TGCAGTGCGAGGCTAGCGGGGGGGGCCCCAGATACGCAGTATTTT
- | TRBJ1-5 | TRBV25-1 | few | 14 | CASNRLGDHQPQHF | TGTGCCAGCAACAGATTGGGGGATCATCAGCCCCAGCATTTT
- | TRBJ2-3 | TRBV7-2 | - | 16 | CASSSAGSGRTDTQYF | TGTGCCAGCAGCTCAGCAGGTAGCGGACGCACAGATACGCAGTATTTT
- | TRBJ2-5 | TRBV7-8 | many | 14 | CASRSKEVRGTQYF | TGTGCCAGCAGAAGTAAAGAAGTACGCGGGACCCAGTACTTC
- | TRBJ2-7 | TRBV30 | - | 13 | CAWSDLENYEQYF | TGTGCCTGGAGTGATCTTGAAAACTACGAGCAGTACTTC
- | TRBJ2-1 | TRBV20-1 | - | 13 | CSARGPSYNEQFF | TGCAGTGCTAGGGGCCCCTCCTACAATGAGCAGTTCTTC
- | TRBJ1-2 | TRBV18 | - | 14 | CASSPPLKGNGYTF | TGTGCCAGCTCACCACCGCTCAAGGGTAATGGCTACACCTTC
TRBD2 | TRBJ2-6 | TRBV2 | few | 18 | CASRLRLAASSGANVLTF | TGTGCCAGCAGGCTGCGACTAGCGGCTAGCTCTGGGGCCAACGTCCTGACTTTC
- | TRBJ1-1 | TRBV12-3/TRBV12-4 | many | 13 | CASSFTANTEAFF | TGTGCCAGCAGTTTCACAGCGAACACTGAAGCTTTCTTT
TRBD1 | TRBJ2-1 | TRBV15 | - | 15 | CATSTGTVFQETQFF | TGTGCCACCAGCACCGGGACAGTTTTTCAAGAGACCCAGTTCTTC
- | TRBJ2-5 | TRBV6-5 | many | 16 | CASSYDQGGAQETQYF | TGTGCCAGCAGTTACGATCAGGGGGGAGCTCAAGAGACCCAGTACTTC
- | TRBJ2-4 | TRBV14 | few | 13 | CASSPPSADIQYF | TGTGCCAGCAGCCCCCCCAGCGCGGACATTCAGTACTTC
TRBD1 | TRBJ1-1 | TRBV12-3/TRBV12-4 | - | 16 | CASRGTGGREGTEAFF | TGTGCCAGCAGGGGGACAGGGGGTAGGGAGGGCACTGAAGCTTTCTTC
TRBD1 | TRBJ2-7 | TRBV15 | - | 15 | CATSRIDRDSKEQYF | TGTGCCACCAGCAGGATCGACAGGGATTCGAAAGAGCAGTACTTC
- | TRBJ1-2 | TRBV15 | many | 17 | CATSRDNAAGRRYGYTF | TGTGCCACCAGCAGAGATAACGCCGCTGGCCGGAGGTATGGCTACACCTTC
- | TRBJ1-2 | TRBV20-1 | few | 10 | CSAKGSGYTF | TGCAGTGCTAAAGGGAGCGGCTACACCTTC
- | TRBJ2-7 | TRBV29-1 | many | 14 | CSAGTLASAYEQYF | TGCAGCGCCGGGACTCTTGCCTCCGCCTACGAGCAGTACTTC
- | TRBJ2-3 | TRBV11-2 | few | 16 | CASSPRTGVDTDTQYF | TGTGCCAGCAGCCCCCGTACGGGAGTGGACACAGATACGCAGTATTTT
TRBD1 | TRBJ2-7 | TRBV7-2 | - | 16 | CASSLASQGATYEQYF | TGTGCCAGCAGCTTAGCGAGTCAGGGGGCTACCTACGAGCAGTACTTC
- | TRBJ2-1 | TRBV3-1 | few | 17 | CASSQNTPGVGDNEQFF | TGTGCCAGCAGCCAAAATACCCCCGGGGTCGGGGACAATGAGCAGTTCTTC
TRBD1 | TRBJ1-1 | TRBV4-1 | many | 16 | CASSQVGQGALTEAFF | TGCGCCAGCAGCCAAGTGGGACAGGGGGCGCTGACTGAAGCTTTCTTT
- | TRBJ2-3 | TRBV12-3/TRBV12-4 | many | 13 | CASSLGRADTQYF | TGTGCCAGCAGTTTAGGGAGGGCAGATACGCAGTATTTT
- | TRBJ2-5 | TRBV29-1 | many | 15 | CSVEGTGTLKETQYF | TGCAGCGTTGAAGGGACCGGGACATTAAAAGAGACCCAGTACTTC
TRBD2 | TRBJ2-1 | TRBV15 | few | 14 | CATSRDRTSVEQFF | TGTGCCACCAGTAGAGATAGGACTAGTGTTGAGCAGTTCTTC